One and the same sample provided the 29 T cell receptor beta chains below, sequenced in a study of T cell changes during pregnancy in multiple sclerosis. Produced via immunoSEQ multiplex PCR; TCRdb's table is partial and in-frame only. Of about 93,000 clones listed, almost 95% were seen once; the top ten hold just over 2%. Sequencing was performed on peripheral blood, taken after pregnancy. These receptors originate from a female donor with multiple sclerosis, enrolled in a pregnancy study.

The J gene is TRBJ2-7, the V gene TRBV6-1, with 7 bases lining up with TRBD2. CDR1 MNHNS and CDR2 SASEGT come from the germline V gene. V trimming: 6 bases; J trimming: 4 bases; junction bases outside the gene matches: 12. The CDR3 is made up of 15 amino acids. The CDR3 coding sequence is TGTGCCAGCAGACTAGCCGGGACTACCTCTTACGAGCAGTACTTC. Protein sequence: CASRLAGTTSYEQYF.

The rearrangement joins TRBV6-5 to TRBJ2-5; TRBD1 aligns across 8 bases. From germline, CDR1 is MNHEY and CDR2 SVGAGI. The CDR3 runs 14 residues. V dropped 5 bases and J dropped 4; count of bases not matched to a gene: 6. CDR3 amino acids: CASSPGDRRETQYF. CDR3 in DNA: TGTGCCAGCAGTCCCGGGGACAGGCGAGAGACCCAGTACTTC.

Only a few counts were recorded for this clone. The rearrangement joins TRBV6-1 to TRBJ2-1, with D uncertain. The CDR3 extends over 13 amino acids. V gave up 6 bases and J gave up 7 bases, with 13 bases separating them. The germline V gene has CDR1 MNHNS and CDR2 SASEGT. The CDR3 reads CASSASVVNEQFF. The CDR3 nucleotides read TGTGCCAGCAGCGCCAGTGTTGTTAATGAGCAGTTCTTC.

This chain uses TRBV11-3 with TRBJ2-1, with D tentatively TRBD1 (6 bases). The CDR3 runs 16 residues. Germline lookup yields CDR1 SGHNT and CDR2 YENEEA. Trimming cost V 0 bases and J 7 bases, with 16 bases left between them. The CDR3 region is CASSLDSGGRYNEQFF. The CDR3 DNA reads TGTGCCAGCAGCTTAGATAGTGGGGGCAGGTATAATGAGCAGTTCTTC. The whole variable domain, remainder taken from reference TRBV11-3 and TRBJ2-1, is EAGVVQSPRYKIIEKKQPVAFWCNPISGHNTLYWYLQNLGQGPELLIRYENEEAVDDSQLPKDRFSAERLKGVDSTLKIQPAELGDSAVYLCASSLDSGGRYNEQFFGPGTRLTVL.

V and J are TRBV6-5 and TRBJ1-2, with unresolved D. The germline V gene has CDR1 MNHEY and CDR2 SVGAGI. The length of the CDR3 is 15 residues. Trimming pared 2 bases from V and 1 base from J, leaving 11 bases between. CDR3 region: CASSYNWEINYGYTF. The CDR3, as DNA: TGTGCCAGCAGTTACAATTGGGAGATTAACTATGGCTACACCTTC.

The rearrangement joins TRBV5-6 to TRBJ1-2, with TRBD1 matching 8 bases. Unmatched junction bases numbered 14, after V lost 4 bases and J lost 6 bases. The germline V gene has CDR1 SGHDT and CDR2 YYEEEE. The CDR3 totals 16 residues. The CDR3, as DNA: TGTGCCAGCAGCCCGGTAGGGGACAGGATTATCGATGGCTACACCTTC. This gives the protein CASSPVGDRIIDGYTF.

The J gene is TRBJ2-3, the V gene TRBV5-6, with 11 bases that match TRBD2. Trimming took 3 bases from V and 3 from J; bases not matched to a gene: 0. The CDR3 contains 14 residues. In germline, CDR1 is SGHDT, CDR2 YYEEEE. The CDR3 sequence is CASSSSGGTDTQYF. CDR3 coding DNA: TGTGCCAGCAGCTCTAGCGGGGGGACAGATACGCAGTATTTT. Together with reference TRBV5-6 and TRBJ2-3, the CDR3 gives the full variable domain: DAGVTQSPTHLIKTRGQQVTLRCSPKSGHDTVSWYQQALGQGPQFIFQYYEEEERQRGNFPDRFSGHQFPNYSSELNVNALLLGDSALYLCASSSSGGTDTQYFGPGTRLTVL.

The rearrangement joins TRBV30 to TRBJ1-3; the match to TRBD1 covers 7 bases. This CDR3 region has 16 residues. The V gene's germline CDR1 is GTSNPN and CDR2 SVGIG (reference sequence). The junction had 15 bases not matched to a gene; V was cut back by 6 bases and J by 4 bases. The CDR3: CACKTKLDRAGNTIYF. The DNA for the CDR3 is TGTGCCTGTAAGACGAAGTTAGACAGGGCCGGAAACACCATATATTTT.

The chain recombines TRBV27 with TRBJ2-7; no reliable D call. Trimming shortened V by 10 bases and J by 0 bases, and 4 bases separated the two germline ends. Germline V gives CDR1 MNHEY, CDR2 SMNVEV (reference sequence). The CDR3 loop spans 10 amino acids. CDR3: CATGSYEQYF. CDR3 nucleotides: TGTGCCACCGGCTCCTACGAGCAGTACTTC.

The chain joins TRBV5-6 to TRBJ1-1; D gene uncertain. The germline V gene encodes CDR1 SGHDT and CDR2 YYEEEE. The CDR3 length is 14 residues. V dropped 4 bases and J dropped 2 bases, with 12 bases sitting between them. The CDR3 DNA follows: TGTGCCAGCAGCGTCGGGTTCGCTAACACTGAAGCTTTCTTT. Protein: CASSVGFANTEAFF.

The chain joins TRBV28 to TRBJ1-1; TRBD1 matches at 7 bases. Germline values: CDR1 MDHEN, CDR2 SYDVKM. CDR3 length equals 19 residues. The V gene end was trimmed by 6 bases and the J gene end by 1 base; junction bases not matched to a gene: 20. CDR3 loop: CASSLRSGQLFYPNTEAFF. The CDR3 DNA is TGTGCCAGCAGCTTGAGGTCGGGACAGCTTTTTTATCCGAACACTGAAGCTTTCTTT.

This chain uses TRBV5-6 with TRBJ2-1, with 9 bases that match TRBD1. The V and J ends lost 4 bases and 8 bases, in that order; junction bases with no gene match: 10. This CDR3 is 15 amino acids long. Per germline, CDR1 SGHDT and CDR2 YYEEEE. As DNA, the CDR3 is TGTGCCAGCAGCCCAATGACAGGGGGACTGGATGAGCAGTTCTTC. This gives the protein CASSPMTGGLDEQFF.

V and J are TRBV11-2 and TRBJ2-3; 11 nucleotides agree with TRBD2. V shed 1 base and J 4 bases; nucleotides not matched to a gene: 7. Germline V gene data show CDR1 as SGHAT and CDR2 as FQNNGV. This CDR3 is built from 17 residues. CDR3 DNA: TGTGCCAGCAGCTTAGTTATACTAGCGGGGGTAGCAGATACGCAGTATTTT. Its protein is CASSLVILAGVADTQYF.

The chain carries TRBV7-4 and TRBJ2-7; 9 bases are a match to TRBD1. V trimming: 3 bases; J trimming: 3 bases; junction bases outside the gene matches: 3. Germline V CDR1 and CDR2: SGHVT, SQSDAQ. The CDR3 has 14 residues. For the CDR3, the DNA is TGTGCCAGCAGCTTCGGGACAGGGTACTACGAGCAGTACTTC. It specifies CASSFGTGYYEQYF.

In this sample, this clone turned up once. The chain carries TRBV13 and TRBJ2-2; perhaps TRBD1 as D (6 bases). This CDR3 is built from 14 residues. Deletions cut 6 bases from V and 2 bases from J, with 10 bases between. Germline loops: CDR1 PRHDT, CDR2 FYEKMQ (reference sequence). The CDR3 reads CASSRDINTGELFF. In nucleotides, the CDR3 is TGTGCCAGCAGTCGGGACATCAACACCGGGGAGCTGTTTTTT.

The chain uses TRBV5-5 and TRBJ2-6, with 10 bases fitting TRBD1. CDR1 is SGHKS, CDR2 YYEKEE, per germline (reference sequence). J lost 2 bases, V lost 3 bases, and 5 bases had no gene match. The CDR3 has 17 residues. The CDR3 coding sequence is TGTGCCAGCAGCTCCCGGGACAGGGGTACTGGGGCCAACGTCCTGACTTTC. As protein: CASSSRDRGTGANVLTF.

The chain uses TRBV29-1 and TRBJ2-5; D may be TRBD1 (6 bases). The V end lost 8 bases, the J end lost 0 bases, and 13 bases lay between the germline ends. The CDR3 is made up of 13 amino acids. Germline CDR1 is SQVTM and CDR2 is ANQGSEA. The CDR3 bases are TGCAGCACCCCTACAGGGTACCAAGAGACCCAGTACTTC. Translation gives CSTPTGYQETQYF.

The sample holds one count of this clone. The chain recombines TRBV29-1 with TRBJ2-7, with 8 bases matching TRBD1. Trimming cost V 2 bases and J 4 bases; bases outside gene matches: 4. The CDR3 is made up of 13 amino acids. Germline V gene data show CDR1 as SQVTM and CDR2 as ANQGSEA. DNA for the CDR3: TGCAGCGTTGAATTGGACAGGGAATACGAGCAGTACTTC. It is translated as CSVELDREYEQYF.

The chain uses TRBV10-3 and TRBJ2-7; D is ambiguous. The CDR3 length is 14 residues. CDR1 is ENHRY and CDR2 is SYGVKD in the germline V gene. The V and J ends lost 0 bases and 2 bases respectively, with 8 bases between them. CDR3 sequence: CAISESAGTYEQYF. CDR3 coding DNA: TGTGCCATCAGTGAGTCGGCAGGAACCTACGAGCAGTACTTC.

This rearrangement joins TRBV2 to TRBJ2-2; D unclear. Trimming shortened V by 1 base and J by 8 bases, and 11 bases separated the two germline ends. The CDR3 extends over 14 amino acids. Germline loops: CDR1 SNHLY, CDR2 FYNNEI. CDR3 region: CASSEDSRLGELFF. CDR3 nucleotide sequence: TGTGCCAGCAGTGAAGACTCCCGTTTGGGGGAGCTGTTTTTT.

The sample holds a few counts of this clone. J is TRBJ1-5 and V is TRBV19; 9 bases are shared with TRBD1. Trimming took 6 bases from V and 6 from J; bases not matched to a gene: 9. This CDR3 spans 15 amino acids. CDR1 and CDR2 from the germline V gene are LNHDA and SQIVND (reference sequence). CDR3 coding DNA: TGTGCCAGTAGGATGACAGGGGGGAGATTTCAGCCCCAGCATTTT. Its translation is CASRMTGGRFQPQHF.

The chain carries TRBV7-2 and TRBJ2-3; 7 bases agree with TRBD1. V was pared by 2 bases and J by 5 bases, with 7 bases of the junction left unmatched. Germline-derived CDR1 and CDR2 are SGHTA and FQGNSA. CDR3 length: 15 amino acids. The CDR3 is CASSLRQGFQDTQYF. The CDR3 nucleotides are TGTGCCAGCAGCTTACGACAGGGTTTTCAAGATACGCAGTATTTT.

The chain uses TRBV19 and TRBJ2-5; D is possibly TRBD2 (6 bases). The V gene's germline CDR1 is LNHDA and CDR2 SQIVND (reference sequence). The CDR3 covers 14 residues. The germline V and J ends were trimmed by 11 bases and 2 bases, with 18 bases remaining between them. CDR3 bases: TGTGCCGACCTCGGGAGTGGGGAACAAGAGACCCAGTACTTC. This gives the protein CADLGSGEQETQYF.

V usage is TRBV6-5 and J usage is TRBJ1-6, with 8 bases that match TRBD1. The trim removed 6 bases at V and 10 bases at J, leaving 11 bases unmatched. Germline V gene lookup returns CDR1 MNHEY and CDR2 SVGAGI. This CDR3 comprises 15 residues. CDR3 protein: CASSFDQGARSPLHF. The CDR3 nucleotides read TGTGCCAGCAGCTTCGACCAGGGGGCACGATCACCCCTCCACTTT.

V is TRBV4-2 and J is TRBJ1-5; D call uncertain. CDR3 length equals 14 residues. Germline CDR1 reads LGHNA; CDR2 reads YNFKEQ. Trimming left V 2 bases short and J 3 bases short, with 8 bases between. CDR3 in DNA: TGTGCCAGCAGCCAACAACAGAACAATCAGCCCCAGCATTTT. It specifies CASSQQQNNQPQHF.

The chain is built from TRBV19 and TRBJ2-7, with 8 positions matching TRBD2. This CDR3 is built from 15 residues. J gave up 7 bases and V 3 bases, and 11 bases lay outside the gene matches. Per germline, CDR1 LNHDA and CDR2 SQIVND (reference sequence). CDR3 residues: CASSIPGLEVGEQYF. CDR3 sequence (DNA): TGTGCCAGTAGTATCCCGGGACTAGAAGTTGGGGAGCAGTACTTC.

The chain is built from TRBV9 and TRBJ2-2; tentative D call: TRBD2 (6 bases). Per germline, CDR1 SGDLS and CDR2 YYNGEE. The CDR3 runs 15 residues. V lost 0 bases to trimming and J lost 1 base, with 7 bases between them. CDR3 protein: CASSVAGGNTGELFF. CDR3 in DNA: TGTGCCAGCAGCGTAGCCGGGGGGAACACCGGGGAGCTGTTTTTT.

The CDR3 is CSATLGGRTVSLEVEAFF. The CDR3 coding sequence is TGCAGCGCGACCCTTGGGGGAAGGACAGTGTCGTTGGAGGTAGAAGCTTTCTTT. This sequence joins TRBV29-1 and TRBJ1-1; tentative D call: TRBD1 (6 bases). Trimming left V 7 bases short and J 8 bases short, with 35 bases between. This CDR3 region has 18 residues. CDR1 is SQVTM, CDR2 ANQGSEA, per germline.

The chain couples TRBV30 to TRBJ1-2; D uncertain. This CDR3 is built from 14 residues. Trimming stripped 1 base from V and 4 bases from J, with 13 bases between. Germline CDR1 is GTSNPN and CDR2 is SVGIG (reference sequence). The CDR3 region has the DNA TGTGCCTGGAGTGACCGCGGGGTTGGCTATGGCTACACCTTC. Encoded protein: CAWSDRGVGYGYTF.